This T cell receptor beta chain was identified during a study of blood T cell repertoires in COVID-19. Study overall: Spain, Italy and the United States supplied samples that represented acute and convalescent COVID-19. T cells, B-cell-depleted T cells, or PBMCs provided the cDNA or gDNA that served as material.

Per the original methods: Reference gene primer amplification yielded estimated nucleated cell counts. Produced via immunoSEQ multiplex PCR; TCRdb's table is partial and in-frame only. Clonal size and the V and J genes are those of that table, whereas D and trimming came from the DNA. The sample has around 450,000 clones; roughly 90% are singletons. CDR3 length: 15 amino acids. The junction had 6 bases not matched to a gene; V was cut back by 1 base and J by 8 bases. CDR1 is GTSNPN and CDR2 is SVGIG in the germline V gene (reference sequence). The chain links TRBV30 to TRBJ2-1, with 12 positions matching TRBD2. Sequencing input: peripheral blood. This TCR was sampled from a woman between 25 and 40 years old with acute or convalescent COVID-19. CDR3 sequence (DNA): TGTGCCTGGAGTGGTCTAGCGGGGGGGCTTTATGAGCAGTTCTTC. This sequence encodes CAWSGLAGGLYEQFF.